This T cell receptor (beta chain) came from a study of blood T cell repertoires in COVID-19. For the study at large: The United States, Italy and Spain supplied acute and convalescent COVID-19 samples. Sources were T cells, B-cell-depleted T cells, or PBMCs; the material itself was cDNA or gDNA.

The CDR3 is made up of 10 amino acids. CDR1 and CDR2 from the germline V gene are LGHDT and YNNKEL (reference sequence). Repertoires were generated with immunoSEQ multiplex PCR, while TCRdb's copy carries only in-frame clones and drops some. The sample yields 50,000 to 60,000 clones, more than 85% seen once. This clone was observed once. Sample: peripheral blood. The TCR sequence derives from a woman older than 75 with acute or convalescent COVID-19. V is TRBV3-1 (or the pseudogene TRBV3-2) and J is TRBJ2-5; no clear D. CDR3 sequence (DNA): TGTGGTCCTGTACAAGAGACCCAGTACTTC. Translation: CGPVQETQYF.